Listed below are T cell receptor beta chains from one sample, sequenced in a study of blood T cell repertoires in COVID-19. Profiling relied on immunoSEQ multiplex PCR, and the TCRdb table lists in-frame clones only, not all of them. The sample holds around 130,000 clones; more than 75% are singletons and the top ten take around 4.2%. The sample consisted of peripheral blood. Receptors originate from a man between 60 and 70 years old with acute or convalescent COVID-19. Both conserved end residues are part of each CDR3. A D gene is named only where the DNA matches it firmly. Only part of the rows carry a size: once, few, many, or a class if the clone is expanded.

>TRBV27|TRBJ1-5|.|TRBD1
TGTGCCAGCAGTTCCACAGGACAGGTGTTATATCATCAGCCCCAGCATTTT
CASSSTGQVLYHQPQHF
>TRBV21-1|TRBJ2-3|.|.
TGTGCCAGCAGCAAACTGGGGCGGGGTCCTTCTAGCACAGATACGCAGTATTTT
CASSKLGRGPSSTDTQYF
>TRBV10-3|TRBJ2-7|.|.
TGTGCCATCAGTGTACAGGGAGAGGCCTACGAGCAGTACTTC
CAISVQGEAYEQYF
>TRBV2|TRBJ2-2|.|TRBD2
TGTGCCAGCAGTGGGAGTACTAGCGGGATGGGCACCGGGGAGCTGTTTTTT
CASSGSTSGMGTGELFF
>TRBV2|TRBJ1-4|.|TRBD1
TGTGCCAGCACTCCACAGGGGCCTAATGAAAAACTGTTTTTT
CASTPQGPNEKLFF
>TRBV7-3|TRBJ2-3|once|TRBD2
TGTGCCAGCAGTTCCGGACTAGCGGGCACAGATACGCAGTATTTT
CASSSGLAGTDTQYF
>TRBV3-1/TRBV3-2|TRBJ2-7|.|TRBD2
TGTGCCAGCAGCCTTAGCGGGCTCTCCTACGAGCAGTACTTC
CASSLSGLSYEQYF
>TRBV18|TRBJ2-5|.|TRBD1
TGTGCCAGCTCAAATCCGGGACAGGGGAAAGAGACCCAGTACTTC
CASSNPGQGKETQYF
>TRBV5-4|TRBJ2-1|.|.
TGTGCCAGCAGCTTGGAGACTTTCAATGAGCAGTTCTTC
CASSLETFNEQFF
>TRBV6-6|TRBJ2-1|.|.
TGTGCCAGCAGCGCCCGGACTAAGGATAAGGTCAGAAGCTCCTACAATGAGCAGTTCTTC
CASSARTKDKVRSSYNEQFF
>TRBV4-1|TRBJ2-7|once|TRBD2
TGCGCCAGCAGCCAAGGGCGGGGGACCTACGAGCAGTACTTC
CASSQGRGTYEQYF
>TRBV9|TRBJ1-4|.|TRBD1
TGTGCCAGCAGCGTAGGAGGCGGGACAGGCATTAATGAAAAACTGTTTTTT
CASSVGGGTGINEKLFF
>TRBV11-2|TRBJ2-3|.|TRBD1
TGTGCCAGCAGCTTAACAGGGGGAGGCACAGATACGCAGTATTTT
CASSLTGGGTDTQYF
>TRBV28|TRBJ1-5|few|TRBD1
TGTGCCAGCAGGCGCTCAGGGGGATCTGGCCAGCCCCAGCATTTT
CASRRSGGSGQPQHF
>TRBV4-2|TRBJ1-5|.|.
TGTGCCAGCAGCCAAGATATTCGGGATCTTATAGGCAATCAGCCCCAGCATTTT
CASSQDIRDLIGNQPQHF
>TRBV28|TRBJ1-4|.|TRBD1
TGTGCCAGCAGTTTCGGGCCCGCGGGGACAGATGAAAAACTGTTTTTT
CASSFGPAGTDEKLFF
>TRBV28|TRBJ1-3|.|.
TGTGCCAGCAGTTTAGACAGGGGAAACACCATATATTTT
CASSLDRGNTIYF
>TRBV5-6|TRBJ1-6|.|.
TGTGCCAGCAGCTTGGTGGCAGTCCAGTCACCCCTCCACTTT
CASSLVAVQSPLHF
>TRBV7-3|TRBJ1-1|.|TRBD1
TGTGCCAGCAGCCCTACAGGGGAAGTCTCCGCTGAAGCTTTCTTT
CASSPTGEVSAEAFF
>TRBV4-2|TRBJ1-2|.|TRBD1
TGTGCCAGCAGCTCCCTAGACAGGGACTATGGCTACACCTTC
CASSSLDRDYGYTF